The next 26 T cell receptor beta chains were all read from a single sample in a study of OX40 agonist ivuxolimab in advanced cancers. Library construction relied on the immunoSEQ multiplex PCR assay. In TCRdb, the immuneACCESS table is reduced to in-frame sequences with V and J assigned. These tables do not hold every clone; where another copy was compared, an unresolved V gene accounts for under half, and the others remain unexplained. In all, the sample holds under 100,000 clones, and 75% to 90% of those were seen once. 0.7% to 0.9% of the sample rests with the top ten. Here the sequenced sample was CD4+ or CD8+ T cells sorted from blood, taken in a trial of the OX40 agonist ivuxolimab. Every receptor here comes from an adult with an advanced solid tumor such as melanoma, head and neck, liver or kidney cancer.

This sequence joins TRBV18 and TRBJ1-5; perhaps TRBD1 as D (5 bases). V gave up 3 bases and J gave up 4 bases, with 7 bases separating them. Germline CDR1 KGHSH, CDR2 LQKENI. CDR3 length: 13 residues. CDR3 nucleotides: TGTGCCAGCTCACCTGACAGAAATCAGCCCCAGCATTTT. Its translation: CASSPDRNQPQHF.

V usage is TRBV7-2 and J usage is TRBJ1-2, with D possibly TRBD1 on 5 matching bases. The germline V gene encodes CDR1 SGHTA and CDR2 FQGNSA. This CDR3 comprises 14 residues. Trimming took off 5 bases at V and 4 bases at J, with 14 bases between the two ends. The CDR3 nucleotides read TGTGCCAGCAGCCCAAGCCGGGACCTCTATGGCTACACCTTC. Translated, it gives CASSPSRDLYGYTF.

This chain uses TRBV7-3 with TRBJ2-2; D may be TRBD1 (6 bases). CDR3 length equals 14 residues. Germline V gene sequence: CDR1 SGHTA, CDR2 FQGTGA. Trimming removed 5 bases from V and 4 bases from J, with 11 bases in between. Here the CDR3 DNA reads TGTGCCAGCAGCACACAAGGGGGCACCGGGGAGCTGTTTTTT. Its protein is CASSTQGGTGELFF. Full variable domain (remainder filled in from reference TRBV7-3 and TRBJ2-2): GAGVSQTPSNKVTEKGKYVELRCDPISGHTALYWYRQSLGQGPEFLIYFQGTGAADDSGLPNDRFFAVRPEGSVSTLKIQRTERGDSAVYLCASSTQGGTGELFFGEGSRLTVL.

The CDR3 reads CASSFGAGGGTDTQYF. The CDR3 region has the DNA TGTGCCAGCAGCTTTGGCGCGGGCGGGGGCACAGATACGCAGTATTTT. The gene calls are TRBV7-2 and TRBJ2-3, with TRBD2 as a possible D gene (6 bases). Germline V gene data show CDR1 as SGHTA and CDR2 as FQGNSA. Trimming removed 3 bases at V and 1 base at J, with 14 bases between. The CDR3 sequence is 16 residues long.

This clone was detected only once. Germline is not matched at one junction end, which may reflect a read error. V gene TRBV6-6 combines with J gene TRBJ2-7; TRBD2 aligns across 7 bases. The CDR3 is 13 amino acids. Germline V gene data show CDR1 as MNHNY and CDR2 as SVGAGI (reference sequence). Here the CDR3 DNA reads TGTGCCAGCAGTGAGCGGGACCCAGGTAGGCAAGACTTC. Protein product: CASSERDPGRQDF.

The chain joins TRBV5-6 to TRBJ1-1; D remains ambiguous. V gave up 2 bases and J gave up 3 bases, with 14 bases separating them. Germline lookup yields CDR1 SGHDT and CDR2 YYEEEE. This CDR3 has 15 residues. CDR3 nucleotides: TGTGCCAGCAGCTTACAGTCACTTGCGGACACTGAAGCTTTCTTT. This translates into CASSLQSLADTEAFF.

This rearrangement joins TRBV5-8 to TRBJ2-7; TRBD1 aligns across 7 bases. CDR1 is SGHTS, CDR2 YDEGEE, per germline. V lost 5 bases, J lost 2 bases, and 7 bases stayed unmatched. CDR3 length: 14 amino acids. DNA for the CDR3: TGTGCCAGCAGAGACCCGGGACAGACCTACGAGCAGTACTTC. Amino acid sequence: CASRDPGQTYEQYF.

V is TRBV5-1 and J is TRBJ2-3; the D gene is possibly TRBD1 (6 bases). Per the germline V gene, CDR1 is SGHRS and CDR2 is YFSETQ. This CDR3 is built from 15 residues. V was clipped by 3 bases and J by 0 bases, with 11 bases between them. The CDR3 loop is CASSSGQTSTDTQYF. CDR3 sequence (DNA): TGCGCCAGCAGCTCCGGACAGACGAGCACAGATACGCAGTATTTT.

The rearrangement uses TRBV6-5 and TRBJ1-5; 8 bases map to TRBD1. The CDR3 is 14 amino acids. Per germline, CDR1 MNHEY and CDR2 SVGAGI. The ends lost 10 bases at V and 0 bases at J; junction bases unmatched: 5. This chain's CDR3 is CATTGGSSNQPQHF. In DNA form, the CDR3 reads TGTGCCACTACAGGGGGGAGTAGCAATCAGCCCCAGCATTTT.

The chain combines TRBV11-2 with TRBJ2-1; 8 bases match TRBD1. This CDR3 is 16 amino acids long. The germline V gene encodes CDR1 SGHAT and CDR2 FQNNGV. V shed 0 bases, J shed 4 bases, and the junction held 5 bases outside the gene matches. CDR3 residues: CASSLDQGAGYNEQFF. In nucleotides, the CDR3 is TGTGCCAGCAGCTTAGACCAGGGGGCTGGGTACAATGAGCAGTTCTTC.

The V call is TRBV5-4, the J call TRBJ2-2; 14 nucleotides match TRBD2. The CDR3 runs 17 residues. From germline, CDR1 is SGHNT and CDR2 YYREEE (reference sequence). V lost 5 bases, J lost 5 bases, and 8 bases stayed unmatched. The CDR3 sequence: CASRRGLAGGNTGELFF. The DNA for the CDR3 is TGTGCCAGCAGGCGAGGACTAGCGGGGGGAAATACCGGGGAGCTGTTTTTT.

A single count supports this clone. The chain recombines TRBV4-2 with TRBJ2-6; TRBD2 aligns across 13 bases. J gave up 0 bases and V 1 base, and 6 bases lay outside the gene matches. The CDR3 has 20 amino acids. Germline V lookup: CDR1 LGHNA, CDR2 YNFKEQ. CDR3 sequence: CASSQGLAGGIASGANVLTF. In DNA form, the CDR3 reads TGTGCCAGCAGCCAAGGACTAGCGGGGGGTATCGCCTCTGGGGCCAACGTCCTGACTTTC.

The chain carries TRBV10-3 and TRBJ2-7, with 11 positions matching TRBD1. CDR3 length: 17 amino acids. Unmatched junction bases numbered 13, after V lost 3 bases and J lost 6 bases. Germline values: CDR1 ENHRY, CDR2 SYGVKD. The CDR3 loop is CAISDRDRGFQSREQYF. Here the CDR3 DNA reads TGTGCCATCAGTGACCGGGACAGGGGGTTTCAGTCGCGCGAGCAGTACTTC.

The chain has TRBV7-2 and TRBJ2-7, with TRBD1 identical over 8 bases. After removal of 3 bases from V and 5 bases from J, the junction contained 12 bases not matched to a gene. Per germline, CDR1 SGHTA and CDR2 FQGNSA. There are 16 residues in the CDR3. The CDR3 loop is CASSFDPQGGGDEQYF. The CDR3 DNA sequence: TGTGCCAGCAGCTTTGATCCACAGGGGGGAGGCGACGAGCAGTACTTC.

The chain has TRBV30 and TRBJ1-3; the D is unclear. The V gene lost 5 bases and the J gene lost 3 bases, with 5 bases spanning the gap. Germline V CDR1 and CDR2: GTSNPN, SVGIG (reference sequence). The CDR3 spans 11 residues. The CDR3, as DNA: TGTGCCTGGGGAATTGGAAACACCATATATTTT. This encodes CAWGIGNTIYF.

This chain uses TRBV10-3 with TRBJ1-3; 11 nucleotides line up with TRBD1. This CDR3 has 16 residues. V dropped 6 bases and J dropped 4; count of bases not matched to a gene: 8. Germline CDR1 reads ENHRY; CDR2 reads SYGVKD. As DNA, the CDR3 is TGTGCCATCAGCGCCGCGGGACAGGGGGTGGGAAACACCATATATTTT. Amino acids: CAISAAGQGVGNTIYF.

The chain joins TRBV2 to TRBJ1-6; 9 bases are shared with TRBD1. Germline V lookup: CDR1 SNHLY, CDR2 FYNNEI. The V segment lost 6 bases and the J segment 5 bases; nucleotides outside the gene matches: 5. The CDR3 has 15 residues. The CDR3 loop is CASRPQGANNSPLHF. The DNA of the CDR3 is TGTGCCAGCAGGCCACAGGGGGCAAATAATTCACCCCTCCACTTT.

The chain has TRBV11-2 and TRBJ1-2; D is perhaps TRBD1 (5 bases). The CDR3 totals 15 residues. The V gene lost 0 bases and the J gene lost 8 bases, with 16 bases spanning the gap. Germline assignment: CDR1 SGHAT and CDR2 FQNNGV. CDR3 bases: TGTGCCAGCAGCTTAGACCCCTCCTGGCAGGGCGGCTACACCTTC. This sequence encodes CASSLDPSWQGGYTF.

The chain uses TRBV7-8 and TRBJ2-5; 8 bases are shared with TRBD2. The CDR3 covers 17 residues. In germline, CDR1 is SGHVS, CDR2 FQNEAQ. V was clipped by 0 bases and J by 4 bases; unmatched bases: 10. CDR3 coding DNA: TGTGCCAGCAGCTTAGCCCTAGCGGGCCTAGAGGGAGAGACCCAGTACTTC. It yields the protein CASSLALAGLEGETQYF. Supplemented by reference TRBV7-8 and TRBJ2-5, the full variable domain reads GAGVSQSPRYKVAKRGQDVALRCDPISGHVSLFWYQQALGQGPEFLTYFQNEAQLDKSGLPSDRFFAERPEGSVSTLKIQRTQQEDSAVYLCASSLALAGLEGETQYFGPGTRLLVL.

CDR3 region: CASSLDGGNLREQYF. CDR3 in DNA: TGCGCCAGCAGCTTGGACGGGGGAAATCTACGCGAGCAGTACTTC. The chain has TRBV5-1 and TRBJ2-7; D is perhaps TRBD2 (6 bases). The V end was cut by 0 bases, the J end by 6 bases, with 16 bases between. The CDR3 covers 15 residues. CDR1 and CDR2 (germline): SGHRS, YFSETQ.

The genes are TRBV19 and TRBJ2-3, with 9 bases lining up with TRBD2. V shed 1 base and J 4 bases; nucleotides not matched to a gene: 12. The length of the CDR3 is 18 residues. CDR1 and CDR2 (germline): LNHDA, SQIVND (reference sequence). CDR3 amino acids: CASSIGPPAGGRPDTQYF. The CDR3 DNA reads TGTGCCAGTAGTATAGGGCCCCCAGCGGGGGGCCGACCAGATACGCAGTATTTT.

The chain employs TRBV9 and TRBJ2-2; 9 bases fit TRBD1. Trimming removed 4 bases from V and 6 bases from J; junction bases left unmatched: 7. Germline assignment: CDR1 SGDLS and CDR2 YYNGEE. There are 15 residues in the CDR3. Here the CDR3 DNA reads TGTGCCAGCAGCCTTAGGACAGGGGTGCCCGGGGAGCTGTTTTTT. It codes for CASSLRTGVPGELFF.

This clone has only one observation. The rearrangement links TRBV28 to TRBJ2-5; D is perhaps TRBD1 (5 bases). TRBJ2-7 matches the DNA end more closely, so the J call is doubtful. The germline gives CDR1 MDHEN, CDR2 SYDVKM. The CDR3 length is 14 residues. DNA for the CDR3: TGTGCCAGCAGTTTGGAACAGGCAGCCTACGAGCAGTACTTC. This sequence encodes CASSLEQAAYEQYF.

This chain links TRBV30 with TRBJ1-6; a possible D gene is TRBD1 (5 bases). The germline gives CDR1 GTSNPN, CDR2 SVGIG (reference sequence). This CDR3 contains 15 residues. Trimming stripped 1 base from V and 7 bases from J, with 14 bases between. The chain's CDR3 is CAWSGRGAQNSPLHF. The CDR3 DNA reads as TGTGCCTGGAGTGGAAGGGGCGCGCAGAATTCACCCCTCCACTTT.

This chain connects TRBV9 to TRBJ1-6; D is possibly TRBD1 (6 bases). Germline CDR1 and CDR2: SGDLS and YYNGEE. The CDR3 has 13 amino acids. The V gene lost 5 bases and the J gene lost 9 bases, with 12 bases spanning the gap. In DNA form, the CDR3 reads TGTGCCAGCAGGAGGGGGGATGGTTCACCCCTCCACTTT. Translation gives CASRRGDGSPLHF.

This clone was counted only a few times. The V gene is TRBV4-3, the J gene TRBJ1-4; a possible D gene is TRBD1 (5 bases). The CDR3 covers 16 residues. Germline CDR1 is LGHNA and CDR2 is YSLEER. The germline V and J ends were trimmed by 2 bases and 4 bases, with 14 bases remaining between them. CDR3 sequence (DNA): TGCGCCAGCAGCCAACACAAGGGGCAGAGTAATGAAAAACTGTTTTTT. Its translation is CASSQHKGQSNEKLFF.